This TCR beta chain was recovered during a study of blood T cell repertoires in COVID-19. Study-wide context: Acute and convalescent COVID-19 samples came from the United States, Italy and Spain. The analysed material was cDNA or gDNA that came from T cells, B-cell-depleted T cells, or PBMCs.

The table came from immunoSEQ multiplex PCR; TCRdb's copy has only in-frame clones and leaves some out. The sample lists about 240,000 clones, roughly 87% occurring once. Germline V CDR1 and CDR2: SGHDT, YYEEEE. CDR3 length: 14 residues. Between the trimmed V and J ends, which lost 0 bases and 6 bases, there was a span of 12 bases. Participants came from fewer than 25 US areas, aged roughly 18 to 90 years. The sample consisted of PBMCs or T cells enriched from blood (not recorded which). This receptor was taken from a woman aged 25 to 45 with acute COVID-19. This chain joins TRBV5-6 and TRBJ1-2; D is unresolved. In nucleotides, the CDR3 is TGTGCCAGCAGCTTGGGAGGCGGAGATAATGGCTACACCTTC. As protein: CASSLGGGDNGYTF.